The entry that follows covers one T cell receptor (beta chain) sequence. What it binds is not known. V dropped 0 bases and J dropped 0 bases, with 12 bases sitting between them. Germline CDR1 and CDR2: LNHDA and SQIVND (reference sequence). This CDR3 is built from 17 residues. The data are from a study of cytomegalovirus exposure and HLA in healthy donors. In the study overall: Genotyping of nearly 400 donors showed that 80% to 85% belonged to the Caucasian-associated ancestry cluster. Study results and caveats: A later analysis reported that several of the most significant clusters appeared to be linked to common viral pathogens, among them Epstein-Barr virus. Excluded were some V segments that proved indistinguishable, including TRBV6-2 and TRBV6-3.

PCR primers comprised 60 Vbeta and 13 Jbeta primers. The table came from immunoSEQ multiplex PCR; TCRdb's copy has only in-frame clones and leaves some out. This table lists 40,000 to 50,000 clones. The sample consisted of PBMCs. The gene calls are TRBV19 and TRBJ1-5, with a possible D match to TRBD1 (5 bases). The sequence derives from a woman aged 40 to 49 in good health and CMV-seronegative. The CDR3 here is CASSIDREGYSNQPQHF. The CDR3 nucleotides are TGTGCCAGTAGTATAGACAGGGAGGGGTATAGCAATCAGCCCCAGCATTTT.